This TCR beta chain was recorded in a study of OX40 agonist ivuxolimab in advanced cancers. Study background: At doses from 0.01 to 10 mg/kg, patients were given intravenous ivuxolimab every 2 weeks. Aged about 20 to 85 with a mean of roughly 65 years, they were under 85% male.

Sequenced by immunoSEQ multiplex PCR; TCRdb stores in-frame clones only, minus some. This sample yields about 35,000 clones, of which 76% are seen a single time; roughly 23% belongs to the top ten. The germline V gene has CDR1 SEHNR and CDR2 FQNEAQ (reference sequence). Trimming took 1 base from V and 2 from J, leaving 6 bases between them. CDR3 length: 14 residues. The V call is TRBV7-9, the J call TRBJ1-5; D gene ambiguous. This TCR was sampled from an adult with an advanced solid tumor such as melanoma, head and neck, liver or kidney cancer. This specimen consisted of CD4+ or CD8+ T cells sorted from blood, obtained in a trial of the OX40 agonist ivuxolimab. CDR3 protein: CASSLGGGNQPQHF. The CDR3 coding sequence is TGTGCCAGCAGCTTAGGTGGGGGCAATCAGCCCCAGCATTTT.